This T cell receptor beta chain is from a study of blood T cells in healthy people across ages. The CDR3 length is 11 residues. Germline CDR1 DFQATT, CDR2 SNEGSKA (reference sequence). V shed 5 bases and J shed 6 bases, with 11 bases lying between them. Using a J-beta primer mix together with a sample-barcoded 5' primer, a second PCR was run for roughly 6 to 12 cycles. A template-switch adaptor with 12 random nucleotides tagged each cDNA molecule. TCRdb re-analysed the 5' RACE reads in MiXCR, keeping a single row per CDR3 protein. This table has 1 million or so distinct CDR3 sequences, around 45% appearing once. The study, taken as a whole, reports: When one million T cells were used, diversity estimates were thought to be underestimates.

This clonotype was observed a few times. The antigen is undetermined. The sample taken for sequencing was blood. The chain is built from TRBV20-1 and TRBJ2-7, with D hard to call. The TCR originated in a woman aged 60-75 years in good health. DNA of the CDR3: TGCAGTGCTCCCAACCTGGGCGAGCAGTACTTC. It yields the protein CSAPNLGEQYF.